The present entry profiles one T cell receptor beta chain with its context. The specificity of this receptor is unknown. Nothing much larger sits one base from this clone, and base qualities are not available. Participants in the prospective study were enrolled through a virtual design, were aged roughly 18 to 100 years, and lived in some 24 United States geographic areas. In the prospective study, participants were assigned to cohorts based on the clinical history participants reported in a screening survey and a study questionnaire. A participant counted as exposed if, within 2 weeks of entering the study, that participant had been in contact with someone who had a PCR-confirmed or clinician-diagnosed COVID-19 case. Each participant in the prospective study had whole blood, serum and a nasopharyngeal or oropharyngeal swab collected by mobile phlebotomists. Prospective study participants could optionally give additional blood draws and questionnaires over an approximately 2-month period. Before DNA extraction, prospective study blood samples were shipped either frozen or at room temperature.

From the germline V gene (reference sequence), CDR1 is LNHDA and CDR2 is SQIVND. The trim is 6 bases for V and 5 bases for J, with a gap of 14 bases between the germline ends. The CDR3 runs 14 residues from the cysteine to the phenylalanine. Of the read, only the CDR3 DNA is kept; its 42 bases are in frame from base 1. TCRbeta CDR3 regions were amplified from genomic DNA using the immunoSEQ Assay, a bias-controlled multiplex PCR. In the original analysis: Nucleated cell counts per sample were estimated from amplification of reference gene primers within the assay. Sequence reads were collapsed and filtered to measure the absolute abundance of every unique TCRbeta CDR3 rearrangement. For each sample, productive Simpson clonality was calculated as the square root of Simpson's diversity index across productive rearrangements. Entries here come from immuneACCESS through TCRdb and include only in-frame sequences with V and J called. Some clones fail to appear in such tables; in the studies checked, an unresolved V gene covers under half of the shortfall, and the cause of the remainder is unknown. The V and J calls and the clone size are those of that table, but D and trimming were determined from the DNA. This sample gives fewer than 250,000 clones in total; around four fifths of them show up just once. The top ten clonotypes cover about 4.8% of the sample.

These data originate in a study of blood T cell repertoires in COVID-19 (dated by TCRdb to the early 2020s). At the level of the whole study: The collaborator samples originated in the United States, Italy and Spain and spanned the acute and convalescent phases of COVID-19. Where HLA class I and class II types were available, the types were taken from metadata supplied by the sample provider, not from assay-based typing. Sample metadata almost always included a de-identified subject ID, COVID-19 status, age in years and sex. Samples came from the ongoing ImmuneRACE study (first 160 participants) plus 1,254 subjects from 6 global collaborators. The material from the prospective study consisted of cDNA or gDNA derived from T cells, B-cell-depleted T cells, or PBMCs. The repertoires were made available in a free public database intended to serve as a resource for research on the immune response to SARS-CoV-2. The dataset comprised deeply sampled blood TCRbeta repertoires from subjects exposed to, actively infected with, or recovered from COVID-19. Summary of the overall study and its limitations: The amount of clinical and demographic metadata varied by source and participant and was provided uncurated.

Sample: PBMCs or T cells enriched from blood (not recorded which). Recombination linked TRBV19 to TRBJ1-5; the D gene is perhaps TRBD1, from 6 matching bases. This receptor was obtained from a woman aged 45-60 years who had been exposed to COVID-19. The CDR3 protein: CASSPLGGDQPQHF. In nucleotide form, the sequence is TGTGCCAGTAGCCCCTTAGGGGGGGATCAGCCCCAGCATTTT.